This TCR beta chain was sequenced during a study of regulatory T cells in long-lasting Graves disease listed by TCRdb under 2021. For the wider study: Patients with newly diagnosed Graves' disease had been on antithyroid drugs for under 3 months. Peripheral blood TCR sequencing and RNA sequencing compared persistent Graves' disease patients with newly diagnosed Graves' disease patients. The study took place in China and was registered as a clinical trial. A total of roughly 35 samples underwent TCR sequencing: around 13 from persistent and about 20 from newly diagnosed Graves' disease patients. What the research found in general, with its limitations: The authors acknowledged the small sample size as a limitation that may reduce accuracy. TRBV28, TRBJ1-2 and TRBJ2-5 were preferentially used in persistent disease, while TRBV20-1 and TRBJ2-1 were favored in newly diagnosed disease. Patients with persistent disease shared more public clonotypes (about 2,900) than newly diagnosed patients did (966). Because the primary lesion, thyroid tissue, could not be accessed, the study looked at peripheral blood alone. Only the TCR beta chain was sequenced and analyzed. Persistent Graves' disease patients showed lower TCR Shannon entropy and fewer highly expanded clones than newly diagnosed patients, suggesting clonal expansion.

The time point label, read with the paper, signifies: newly diagnosed GD, antithyroid drugs for less than 3 months. RNA was extracted from PBMCs in TRIzol for both TCR sequencing and RNA sequencing. The diagnosis of Graves' disease was made according to American Thyroid Association guidelines. The patients came from an endocrinology department in Xi'an, China. Each patient gave about 9.1 milliliters of peripheral blood, collected in an EDTA anticoagulant tube. Ficoll Paque Plus density gradient separation was used to isolate PBMCs, and no further T cell sorting was performed. An Agilent 2100 Bioanalyzer and agarose gel were used to check RNA quality, while a NanoDrop 2000 measured RNA concentration. The germline V gene specifies SGDLS as CDR1 and YYNGEE as CDR2. A distance of 9 bases separates the germline ends of V and J, which lose 0 bases and 5 bases respectively. From the cysteine up to the phenylalanine, the CDR3 has a length of 13 residues. The sequence is cut down to CDR3 DNA, 39 bases in frame from base 1.

Only a few counts were recorded for this clonotype. Its specific antigen is unknown. Base qualities are not recorded, but no much larger clone differs from it by a single base. The library was produced with multiplex PCR. The instrument given in TCRdb is Illumina HiSeq 4000. TCR beta libraries were built with iRepertoire HTBI primers and Arm-PCR amplification of CDR3 regions. Gel purification was performed on PCR products prior to sequencing. Under the source paper's analysis protocol: Gene usage analysis of CDR3 amino acid clonotypes used the roughly 60 TRBV and about 13 TRBJ segments found across samples. COPE and FqMerger were used to merge the filtered high-quality paired reads into contigs. Contigs were aligned with BLAST to IMGT TRBV, TRBD and TRBJ reference genes, and CDR3 was defined per IMGT. Any clonotype with a frequency above 0.1% was counted as a highly expanded clone. Repertoire diversity was measured by Shannon entropy, and V-J evenness by the Gini coefficient. A clonotype was considered public if more than one individual shared it. TCRdb reworked the public reads: Q25 trimming with fastp, MiXCR clone assembly, productive beta chains retained. Each record represents a unique CDR3 protein, reported with the most common genes and DNA among its rows. Here the V and J calls rest on TCRdb's processing, not on the authors' analysis. Counted in this sample were fewer than 650,000 distinct CDR3 sequences; 15% to 20% of them appeared once. 12% of the sample comes from the top ten.

The same data also contributed to another study, on T cells in Graves' hyperthyroidism and ophthalmopathy. The second paper states: Stable Graves' hyperthyroidism was defined as no progression to ophthalmopathy during 18 months of follow-up. Hyperthyroidism patients were newly diagnosed, with disease duration under 2 months, and aged 18 to 65 years. Patients with uncontrolled infections, other autoimmune diseases, pregnancy or lactation were excluded. Diagnoses were based on clinical symptoms, serum thyroxine and TRAb, thyroid ultrasound and orbital computed tomography. A first-round RT-PCR of the TCR CDR3 used the HTBI primer set with the Qiagen OneStep RT-PCR kit. Most expanded thyroid clonotypes (frequency above 0.001) were also detected in blood, a finding suggesting that blood repertoires may reflect thyroid immune responses. A model built on a 13 V-J signature distinguished ophthalmopathy from stable hyperthyroidism, reaching 85% to 90% sensitivity and 81% to 83% specificity in cross-validation and 80%/75% in testing. During validation, the model predicted progression to ophthalmopathy a median of approximately 7 months ahead of onset, with roughly 65% sensitivity and 72% to 85% specificity. TCR V-J signatures able to tell the groups apart were searched for in a discovery cohort of more than 90 patients, of whom 40 to 45 had Graves' ophthalmopathy and about 60 had stable Graves' hyperthyroidism. Whether ophthalmopathy could be predicted prospectively was tested in an independent validation cohort made up of 18 to 20 hyperthyroidism patients plus 17 patients who later progressed to ophthalmopathy. The 100 discovery patients were randomly split 7:3 into training and test sets. The study also compared thyroid tissue and blood T-cell repertoires from about six Graves' hyperthyroidism patients. Following sampling, methimazole starting at 30 mg daily was given to hyperthyroidism patients, and high-dose intravenous methylprednisolone was given to ophthalmopathy patients. The libraries were constructed in a second round of multiplex PCR and then size-selected and purified. Sequencing of the libraries was done on an Illumina HiSeq2000 using paired-end 100 bp reads. SOAPnuke was used to process the raw data, throwing out any read that contained adapters or uncalled bases, had a mean Phred below 15, or lacked an exact constant-primer or identifier match. COPE v1.2.5 was used to merge the high-quality paired reads, and each unique nucleotide sequence was defined as a clonotype. MiTCR v1.1 was used to align clonotypes to the IMGT TRBV, TRBD and TRBJ reference segments. Analysis was restricted to V-J combinations with a frequency above 0.0001, which covered 99% to 99.2% of repertoires. The TCS score was defined as the ratio of F50 (clonal expansion) to E x V (chaos), calculated using BLOSUM62-based TCRdist between CDR3 peptides within each V-J. Welch's t-statistics and random forest reduced fewer than 550 V-J features to 10 to 15, which were used in a naive Bayes classifier (R e1071). No statistical method was used to set the sample size in advance, and investigators knew the group allocation. According to the paper, TCR Vbeta CDR3 sequencing was carried out on around 140 peripheral blood samples, which came from about 45 ophthalmopathy, around 74 hyperthyroidism and roughly 17 progressor patients.

The sample in question was peripheral blood mononuclear cells (PBMCs), obtained at new diagnosis, from a patient treated with antithyroid drugs. The sequence is built from TRBV9 and TRBJ2-7; the D gene identity is not certain. The receptor was isolated from a man between 18 and 29 years old with Graves disease. Donor details come from another sample of the same person, matched by shared clones. The DNA sequence is given as TGTGCCAGCAGCGTAGTGGCCAGCCACGAGCAGTACTTC. It translates to CASSVVASHEQYF.